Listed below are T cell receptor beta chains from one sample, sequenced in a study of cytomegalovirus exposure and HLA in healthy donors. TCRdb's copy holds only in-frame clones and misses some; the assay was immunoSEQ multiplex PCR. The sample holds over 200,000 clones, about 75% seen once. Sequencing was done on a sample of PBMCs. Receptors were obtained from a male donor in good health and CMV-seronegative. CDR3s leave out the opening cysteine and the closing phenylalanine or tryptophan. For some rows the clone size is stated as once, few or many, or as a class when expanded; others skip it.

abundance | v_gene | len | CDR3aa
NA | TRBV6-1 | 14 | ASSEVGQNPTGELF
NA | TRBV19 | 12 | ASSIGLAKNIQY
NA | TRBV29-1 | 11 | SVVAGLPYEQY
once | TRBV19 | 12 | ASNSGTERTEAF
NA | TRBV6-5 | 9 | ASSYRGGYT
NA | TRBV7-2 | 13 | ASRLTAGNSYEQY
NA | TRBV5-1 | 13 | ASSLAGGGINEQF
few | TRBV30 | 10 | AWSVQAYEQY
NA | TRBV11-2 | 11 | ASSSTVSYEQY
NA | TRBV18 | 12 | ASLPVDSNYGYT
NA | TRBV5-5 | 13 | ASSLGDREDQPQH
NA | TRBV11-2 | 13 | ASSLGQGLMDTQY
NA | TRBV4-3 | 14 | ASSQDSGSSYNEQF
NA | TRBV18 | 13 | ASSPLGQGNTEAF
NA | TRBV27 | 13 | ASSFGLAGGFEQY
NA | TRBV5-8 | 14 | ASTLMTSVISDTQY
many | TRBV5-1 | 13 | ASSSSGTTHNEQF